A single sample is the source of the 10 T cell receptor beta chains below, sequenced in a study of T cell responses to AZD1222 COVID-19 vaccine. Some clones are missing from TCRdb's copy, which holds only in-frame ones; the method was immunoSEQ multiplex PCR. The table shows some 190,000 clones, with approximately 86% occurring only once. The specimen was peripheral blood, collected on day 0 of AZD1222 vaccination. Receptor source: an adult in good health.

This clone came up once. The gene calls are TRBV11-2 and TRBJ2-7; D is perhaps TRBD1 or TRBD2 (5 bases each). The CDR3 is made up of 14 amino acids. The V gene's germline CDR1 is SGHAT and CDR2 FQNNGV. The ends were cut back, 8 bases at V and 2 bases at J, with 16 bases in the middle. The CDR3 here is CASVGDRGTYEQYF. CDR3 DNA: TGTGCCAGCGTGGGGGACCGGGGCACCTACGAGCAGTACTTC.

The rearrangement uses TRBV6-6 and TRBJ2-7; a weak D match, TRBD2 (5 bases). From germline, CDR1 is MNHNY and CDR2 SVGAGI (reference sequence). V lost 5 bases, J lost 3 bases, and 23 bases lay in between. This CDR3 is built from 17 residues. In DNA form, the CDR3 reads TGTGCCAGCAGTCTTCTCTCAGGCGGAGGTTCTCTCTACGAGCAGTACTTC. It translates to CASSLLSGGGSLYEQYF.

The rearrangement uses TRBV19 and TRBJ1-1, with unresolved D. Trimming stripped 4 bases from V and 7 bases from J, with 13 bases between. The CDR3 sequence is 13 residues long. Germline lookup yields CDR1 LNHDA and CDR2 SQIVND (reference sequence). The CDR3 sequence: CASSTTPDFEAFF. CDR3 in DNA: TGTGCCAGTAGTACAACCCCTGACTTTGAAGCTTTCTTT.

The V call is TRBV7-9, the J call TRBJ1-5; 7 positions match TRBD1. Germline trimming cut 5 bases from V and 3 bases from J; bases unmatched to any gene: 4. The CDR3 covers 14 residues. From germline, CDR1 is SEHNR and CDR2 FQNEAQ (reference sequence). CDR3 amino acids: CASSPGQANQPQHF. Here the CDR3 DNA reads TGTGCCAGCAGCCCCGGACAGGCCAATCAGCCCCAGCATTTT.

DNA for the CDR3: TGTGCCAGCAGGCCCTCTGGTGGAAACACCATATATTTT. As protein: CASRPSGGNTIYF. The genes are TRBV2 and TRBJ1-3; D is uncertain. This CDR3 contains 13 residues. Trimming shortened V by 6 bases and J by 3 bases, and 9 bases separated the two germline ends. CDR1 is SNHLY, CDR2 FYNNEI, per germline.

Only one count was recorded for this clone. This chain links TRBV5-8 with TRBJ1-5; D is uncertain. CDR1 and CDR2 from the germline V gene are SGHTS and YDEGEE. V gave up 1 base and J gave up 9 bases, with 8 bases separating them. This CDR3 comprises 12 residues. The chain's CDR3 is CASSLIPGPQHF. CDR3 coding DNA: TGTGCCAGCAGCTTGATTCCAGGGCCCCAGCATTTT.

The rearrangement uses TRBV5-1 and TRBJ2-5, with 11 bases identical to TRBD1. The CDR3 extends over 16 amino acids. V gave up 3 bases and J gave up 5 bases; unmatched junction bases: 9. Per germline, CDR1 SGHRS and CDR2 YFSETQ. CDR3: CASSSDRTGGWETQYF. For the CDR3, the DNA is TGCGCCAGCAGCTCGGACCGGACAGGGGGCTGGGAGACCCAGTACTTC.

The rearrangement links TRBV28 to TRBJ2-6; 10 bases agree with TRBD1. The length of the CDR3 is 17 residues. V trimming: 1 base; J trimming: 3 bases; junction bases outside the gene matches: 3. CDR1 is MDHEN, CDR2 SYDVKM, per germline. The CDR3 DNA reads as TGTGCCAGCAGTTTATTAAGGACAGGGGGTGGGGCCAACGTCCTGACTTTC. Translation: CASSLLRTGGGANVLTF.

CDR3 region: CAWSVLRTVNYGYTF. The CDR3 nucleotides read TGTGCCTGGAGTGTATTAAGGACAGTCAACTATGGCTACACCTTC. This chain links TRBV30 with TRBJ1-2, with a possible D match to TRBD1 (6 bases). V was trimmed by 0 bases and J by 2 bases, leaving 13 bases between them. Germline V gene sequence: CDR1 GTSNPN, CDR2 SVGIG (reference sequence). The CDR3 is 15 residues long.

The rearrangement links TRBV7-9 to TRBJ1-4; D gene uncertain. CDR1 and CDR2 from the germline V gene are SEHNR and FQNEAQ (reference sequence). The CDR3 runs to 14 residues. Trimming removed 5 bases from V and 8 bases from J, with 15 bases in between. The CDR3 loop is CASSRPGNGEKLFF. The DNA for the CDR3 is TGTGCCAGCAGCCGGCCCGGGAATGGAGAAAAACTGTTTTTT.